This TCR beta chain was identified during a study of blood T cell repertoires in COVID-19. For the study at large: Collection of acute and convalescent COVID-19 samples took place in the United States, Italy and Spain. PBMCs, B-cell-depleted T cells, or T cells provided the cDNA or gDNA that made up the material.

The data were produced by immunoSEQ multiplex PCR, yet TCRdb's version contains in-frame clones alone and is incomplete. The sample shows roughly 380,000 clones, 87% of them seen only once. The germline V gene has CDR1 SNHLY and CDR2 FYNNEI. J gave up 7 bases and V 5 bases, and 5 bases lay outside the gene matches. The CDR3 is 14 residues long. Each participant's cohort was designated according to participant-reported clinical history. Donors in Cohort 3 counted as recovered after two negative PCRs, clearance, or symptom resolution. V and J are TRBV2 and TRBJ2-1; 10 bases are shared with TRBD2. The clonotype was recovered from a woman younger than 45 who had recovered from COVID-19. Sequencing input: PBMCs or T cells enriched from blood (not recorded which). DNA for the CDR3: TGTGCCAGCAGTCCGAGCGGGAGGGCAAATGAGCAGTTCTTC. Encoded protein: CASSPSGRANEQFF.